This TCR beta chain was identified in a study of blood T cell repertoires in COVID-19. Study-wide background: PBMCs, B-cell-depleted T cells, or T cells were the source of the cDNA or gDNA that made up the material.

Germline CDR1 reads GTSNPN; CDR2 reads SVGIG (reference sequence). CDR3 size: 16 residues. Trimming at V came to 1 base and at J to 0 bases, leaving 6 bases not matched to a gene. This clone is a singleton in its sample. As processed by the authors: Amplifying reference gene primers gave estimates of nucleated cell counts. Method: immunoSEQ multiplex PCR; TCRdb's copy keeps in-frame clones and lacks some. The V and J calls and clone size were taken over from that table, and D and trimming were inferred from the DNA. The sample records some 120,000 clones, about 80% being singletons. This clonotype was obtained from a woman aged 45-65 years with acute or convalescent COVID-19. This sequence joins TRBV30 and TRBJ1-3; 7 nucleotides match TRBD1. Sequences were obtained from peripheral blood. The DNA for the CDR3 is TGTGCCTGGAGTGACACAGGGGTCTTCTCTGGAAACACCATATATTTT. This encodes CAWSDTGVFSGNTIYF.